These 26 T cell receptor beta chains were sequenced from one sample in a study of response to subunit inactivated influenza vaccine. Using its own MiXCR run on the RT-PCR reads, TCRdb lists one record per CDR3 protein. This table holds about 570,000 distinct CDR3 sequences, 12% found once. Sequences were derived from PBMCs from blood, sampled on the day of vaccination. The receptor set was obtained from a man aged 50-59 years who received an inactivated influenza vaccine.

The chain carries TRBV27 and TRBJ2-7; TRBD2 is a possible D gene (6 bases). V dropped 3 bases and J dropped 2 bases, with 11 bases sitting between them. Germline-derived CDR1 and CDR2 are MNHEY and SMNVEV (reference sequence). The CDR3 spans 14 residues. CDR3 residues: CASSLYAGTYEQYF. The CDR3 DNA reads TGTGCCAGCAGTTTGTATGCGGGGACCTACGAGCAGTACTTC.

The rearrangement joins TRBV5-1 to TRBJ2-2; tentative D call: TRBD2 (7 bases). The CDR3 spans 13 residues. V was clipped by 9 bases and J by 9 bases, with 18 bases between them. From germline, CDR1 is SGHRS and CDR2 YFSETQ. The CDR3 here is CATQRDNLRELFF. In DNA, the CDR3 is TGCGCCACGCAGCGGGACAATCTAAGGGAGCTGTTTTTT.

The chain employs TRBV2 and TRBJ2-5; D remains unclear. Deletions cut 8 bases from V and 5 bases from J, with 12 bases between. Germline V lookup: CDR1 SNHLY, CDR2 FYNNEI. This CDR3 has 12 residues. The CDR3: CASEARVETQYF. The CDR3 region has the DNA TGTGCCAGCGAGGCCCGGGTGGAGACCCAGTACTTC.

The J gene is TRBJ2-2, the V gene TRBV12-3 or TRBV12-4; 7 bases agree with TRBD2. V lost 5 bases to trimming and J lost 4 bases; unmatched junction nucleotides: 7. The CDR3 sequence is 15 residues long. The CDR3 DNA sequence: TGTGCCAGCAGTGCGGGAGTGTCGGGCACCGGGGAGCTGTTTTTT. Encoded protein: CASSAGVSGTGELFF.

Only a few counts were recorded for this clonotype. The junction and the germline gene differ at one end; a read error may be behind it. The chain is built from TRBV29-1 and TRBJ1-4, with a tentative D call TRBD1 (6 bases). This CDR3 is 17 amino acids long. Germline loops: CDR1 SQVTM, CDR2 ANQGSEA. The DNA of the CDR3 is TGCAGCGCTCCTTCTCATTTCGGGGCTACAGGGAATGGAAAACTGTTTTTT. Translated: CSAPSHFGATGNGKLFF.

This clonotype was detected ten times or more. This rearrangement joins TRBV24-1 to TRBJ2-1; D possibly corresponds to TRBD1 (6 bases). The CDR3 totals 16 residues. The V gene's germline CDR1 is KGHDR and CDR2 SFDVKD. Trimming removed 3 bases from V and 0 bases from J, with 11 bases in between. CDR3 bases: TGTGCCACCAGTGATCCCCAGGGGAACTCCTACAATGAGCAGTTCTTC. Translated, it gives CATSDPQGNSYNEQFF.

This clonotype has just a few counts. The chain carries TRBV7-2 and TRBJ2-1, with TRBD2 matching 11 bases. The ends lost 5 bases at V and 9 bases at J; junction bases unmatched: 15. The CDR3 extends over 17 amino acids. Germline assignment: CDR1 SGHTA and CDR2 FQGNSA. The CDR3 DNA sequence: TGTGCCAGCAGCCCGAACTCCTATCTAGCGGGGGGCGTTGAGCAGTTCTTC. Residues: CASSPNSYLAGGVEQFF.

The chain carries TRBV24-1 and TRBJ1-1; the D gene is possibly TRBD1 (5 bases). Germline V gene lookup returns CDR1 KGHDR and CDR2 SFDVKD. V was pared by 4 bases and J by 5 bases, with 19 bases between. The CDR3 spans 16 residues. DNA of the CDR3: TGTGCCACCAGTGAGGGGGACGGGAGGATCGGGACTGAAGCTTTCTTT. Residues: CATSEGDGRIGTEAFF.

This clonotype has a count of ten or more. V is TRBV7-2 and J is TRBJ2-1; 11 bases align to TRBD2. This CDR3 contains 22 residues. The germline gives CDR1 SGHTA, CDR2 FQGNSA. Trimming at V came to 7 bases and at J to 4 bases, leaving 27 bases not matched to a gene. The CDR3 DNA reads TGTGCCAGCACAGATCGGCTAGCGGGAGGTCCTACCTTCTCCCCTGAATACAATGAGCAGTTCTTC. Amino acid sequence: CASTDRLAGGPTFSPEYNEQFF.

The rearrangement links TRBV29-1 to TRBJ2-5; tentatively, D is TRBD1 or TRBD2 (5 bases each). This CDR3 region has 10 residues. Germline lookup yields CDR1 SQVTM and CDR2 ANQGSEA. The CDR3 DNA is TGCGGGGCGGGCGCGGAGACCCAGTACTTC. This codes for CGAGAETQYF. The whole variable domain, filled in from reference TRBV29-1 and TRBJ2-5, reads SAVISQKPSRDICQRGTSLTIQCQVDSQVTMMFWYRQQPGQSLTLIATANQGSEATYESGFVIDKFPISRPNLTFSTLTVSNMSPEDSSIYLCGAGAETQYFGPGTRLLVL.

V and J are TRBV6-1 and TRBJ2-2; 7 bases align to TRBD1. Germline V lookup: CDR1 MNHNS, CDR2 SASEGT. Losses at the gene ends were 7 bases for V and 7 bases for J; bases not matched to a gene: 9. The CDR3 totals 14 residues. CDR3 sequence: CASKGTAGSGELFF. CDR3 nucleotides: TGTGCCAGCAAAGGGACAGCAGGAAGCGGGGAGCTGTTTTTT.

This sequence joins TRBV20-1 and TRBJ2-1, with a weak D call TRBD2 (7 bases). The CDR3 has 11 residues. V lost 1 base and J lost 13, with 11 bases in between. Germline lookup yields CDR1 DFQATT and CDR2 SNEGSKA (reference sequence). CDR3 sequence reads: CSARGGGAQFF. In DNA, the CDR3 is TGCAGTGCTAGAGGTGGGGGGGCCCAGTTCTTC.

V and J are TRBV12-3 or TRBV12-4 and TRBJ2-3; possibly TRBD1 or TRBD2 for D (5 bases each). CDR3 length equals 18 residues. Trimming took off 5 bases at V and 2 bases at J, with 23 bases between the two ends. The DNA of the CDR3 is TGTGCCAGCAGTCCTGACCTCGGGGCAATAACATACACAGATACGCAGTATTTT. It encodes CASSPDLGAITYTDTQYF.

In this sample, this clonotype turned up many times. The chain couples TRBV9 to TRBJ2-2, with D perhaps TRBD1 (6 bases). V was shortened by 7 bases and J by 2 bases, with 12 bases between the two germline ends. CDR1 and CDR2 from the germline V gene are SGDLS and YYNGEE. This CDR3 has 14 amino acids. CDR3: CASGRQDNTGELFF. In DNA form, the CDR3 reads TGTGCCAGCGGTCGACAGGATAACACCGGGGAGCTGTTTTTT.

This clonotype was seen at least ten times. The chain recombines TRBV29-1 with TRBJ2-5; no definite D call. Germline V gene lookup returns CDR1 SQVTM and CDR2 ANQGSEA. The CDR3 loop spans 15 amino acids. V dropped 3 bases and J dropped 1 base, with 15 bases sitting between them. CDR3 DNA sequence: TGCAGCGTTGACGTGGGTTTTGGCCCCCAAGAGACCCAGTACTTC. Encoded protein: CSVDVGFGPQETQYF. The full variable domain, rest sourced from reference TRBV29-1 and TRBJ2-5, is SAVISQKPSRDICQRGTSLTIQCQVDSQVTMMFWYRQQPGQSLTLIATANQGSEATYESGFVIDKFPISRPNLTFSTLTVSNMSPEDSSIYLCSVDVGFGPQETQYFGPGTRLLVL.

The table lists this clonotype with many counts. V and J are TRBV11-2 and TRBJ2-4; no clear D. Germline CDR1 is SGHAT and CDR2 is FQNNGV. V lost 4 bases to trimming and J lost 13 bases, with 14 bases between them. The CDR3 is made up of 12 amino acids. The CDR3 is CASSSPPSVQYF. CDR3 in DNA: TGTGCCAGCAGCTCCCCGCCCTCGGTCCAGTACTTC.

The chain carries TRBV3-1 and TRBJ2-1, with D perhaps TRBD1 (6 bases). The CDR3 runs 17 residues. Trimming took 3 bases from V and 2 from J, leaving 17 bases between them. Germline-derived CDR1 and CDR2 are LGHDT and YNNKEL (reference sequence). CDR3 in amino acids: CASSQVNRESTYNEQFF. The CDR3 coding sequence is TGTGCCAGCAGCCAGGTTAACAGGGAGAGCACCTACAATGAGCAGTTCTTC.

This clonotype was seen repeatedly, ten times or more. The CDR3 coding sequence is TGTGCCAGCAGCTTAATCTCAACGGGGAACTATGGCTACACCTTC. Amino acid sequence: CASSLISTGNYGYTF. The V gene is TRBV11-2, the J gene TRBJ1-2; unclear D gene. Germline CDR1 and CDR2: SGHAT and FQNNGV. V shed 2 bases and J shed 2 bases, with 12 bases lying between them. This CDR3 spans 15 amino acids.

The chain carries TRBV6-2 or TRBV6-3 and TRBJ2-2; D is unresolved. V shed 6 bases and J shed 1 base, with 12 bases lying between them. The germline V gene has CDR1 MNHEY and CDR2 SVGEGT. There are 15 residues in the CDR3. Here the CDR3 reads CASRPRTRNTGELFF. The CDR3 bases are TGTGCCAGCAGACCCCGGACGAGGAACACCGGGGAGCTGTTTTTT.

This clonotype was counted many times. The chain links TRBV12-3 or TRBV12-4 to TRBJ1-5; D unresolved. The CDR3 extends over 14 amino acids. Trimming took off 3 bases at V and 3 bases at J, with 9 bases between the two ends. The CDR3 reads CASSLRGNNQPQHF. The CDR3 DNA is TGTGCCAGCAGTTTGAGAGGGAACAATCAGCCCCAGCATTTT.

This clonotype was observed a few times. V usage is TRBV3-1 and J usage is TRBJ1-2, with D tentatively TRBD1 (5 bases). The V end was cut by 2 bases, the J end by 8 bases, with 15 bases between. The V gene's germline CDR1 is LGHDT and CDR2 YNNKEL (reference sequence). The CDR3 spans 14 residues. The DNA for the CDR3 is TGTGCCAGCAGCCAACCAGGGAATACTCAGGGCTACACCTTC. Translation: CASSQPGNTQGYTF.

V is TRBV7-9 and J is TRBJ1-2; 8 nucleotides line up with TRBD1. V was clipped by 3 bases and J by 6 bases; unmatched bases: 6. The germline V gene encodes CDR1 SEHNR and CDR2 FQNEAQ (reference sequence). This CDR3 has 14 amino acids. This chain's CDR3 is CASSLDQGADGYTF. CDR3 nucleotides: TGTGCCAGCAGCTTGGACCAGGGGGCGGATGGCTACACCTTC.

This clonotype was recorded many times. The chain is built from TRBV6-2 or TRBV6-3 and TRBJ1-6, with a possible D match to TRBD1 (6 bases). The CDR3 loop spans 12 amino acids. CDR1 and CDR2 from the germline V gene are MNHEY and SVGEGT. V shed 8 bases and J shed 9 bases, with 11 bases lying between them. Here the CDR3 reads CASQGRASPLHF. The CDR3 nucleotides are TGTGCCAGCCAGGGGAGGGCTTCACCCCTCCACTTT.

As DNA, the CDR3 is TGCAGTGCTAGCGGGGGTGAGAGCGGGAGGTTGAATGAGCAGTTCTTC. Protein sequence: CSASGGESGRLNEQFF. The chain joins TRBV20-1 to TRBJ2-1; the match to TRBD2 covers 9 bases. Germline values: CDR1 DFQATT, CDR2 SNEGSKA (reference sequence). The V and J ends lost 3 bases and 7 bases, in that order; junction bases with no gene match: 13. The CDR3 runs 16 residues.

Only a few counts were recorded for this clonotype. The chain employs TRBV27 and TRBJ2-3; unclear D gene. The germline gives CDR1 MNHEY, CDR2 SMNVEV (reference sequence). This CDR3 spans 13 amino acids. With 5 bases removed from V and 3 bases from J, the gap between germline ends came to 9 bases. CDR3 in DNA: TGTGCCAGCAGTCTAACCTGGACAGATACGCAGTATTTT. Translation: CASSLTWTDTQYF.

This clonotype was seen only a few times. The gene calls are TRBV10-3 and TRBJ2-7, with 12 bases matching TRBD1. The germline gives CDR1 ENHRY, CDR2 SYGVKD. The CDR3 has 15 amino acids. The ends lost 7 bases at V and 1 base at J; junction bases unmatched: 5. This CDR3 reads CAITPGQGASYEQYF. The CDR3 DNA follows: TGTGCCATCACCCCGGGACAGGGGGCATCCTACGAGCAGTACTTC.